This passage covers 4 T cell receptor beta chains from one sample sequenced in a study of T cell responses to AZD1222 COVID-19 vaccine (dated by TCRdb to the early 2020s). Library method: the immunoSEQ multiplex PCR assay. Held by TCRdb, this immuneACCESS table contains in-frame sequences only and omits some clones. Under half of the omission traces to an unresolved V gene where checked; the cause of the rest is unknown. For this sample there are roughly 120,000 clones; 88% appear just once. Together, the top ten hold roughly 3.5% of the sample. The intended sense of this specimen's time point label: baseline before first vaccination. Source: peripheral blood, taken on day 0 of AZD1222 vaccination. The origin of the receptors is an adult in good health.

J is TRBJ2-7 and V is TRBV6-6; 10 bases are a match to TRBD1. The V gene's germline CDR1 is MNHNY and CDR2 SVGAGI (reference sequence). This CDR3 is 13 amino acids long. V shed 6 bases and J 3 bases; nucleotides not matched to a gene: 2. CDR3 amino acids: CASRRTGGYEQYF. CDR3 sequence (DNA): TGTGCCAGCAGGAGGACAGGGGGCTACGAGCAGTACTTC.

The chain is built from TRBV12-3 or TRBV12-4 and TRBJ1-5; D gene uncertain. V dropped 5 bases and J dropped 7 bases, with 12 bases sitting between them. This CDR3 has 13 residues. The CDR3 nucleotides are TGTGCCAGCAGTCCACCATACGGGCAGCCCCAGCATTTT. Its protein is CASSPPYGQPQHF.

The V gene is TRBV2, the J gene TRBJ2-1, with D perhaps TRBD1 or TRBD2 (6 bases each). Germline V gives CDR1 SNHLY, CDR2 FYNNEI. V shed 6 bases and J shed 9 bases, with 15 bases lying between them. This CDR3 has 13 residues. Here the CDR3 reads CASRRGAGGEQFF. The CDR3 DNA reads TGTGCCAGCAGAAGGGGGGCCGGCGGTGAGCAGTTCTTC.

The CDR3 DNA is TGCGCCAGCAGCCAAGCACCGGGACAGGTGAATCAGCCCCAGCATTTT. It is translated as CASSQAPGQVNQPQHF. The V call is TRBV4-3, the J call TRBJ1-5, with 8 positions matching TRBD1. The J segment lost 4 bases and the V segment lost 1 base, leaving 6 bases of the junction unmatched. This CDR3 spans 16 amino acids. Germline CDR1 and CDR2: LGHNA and YSLEER.